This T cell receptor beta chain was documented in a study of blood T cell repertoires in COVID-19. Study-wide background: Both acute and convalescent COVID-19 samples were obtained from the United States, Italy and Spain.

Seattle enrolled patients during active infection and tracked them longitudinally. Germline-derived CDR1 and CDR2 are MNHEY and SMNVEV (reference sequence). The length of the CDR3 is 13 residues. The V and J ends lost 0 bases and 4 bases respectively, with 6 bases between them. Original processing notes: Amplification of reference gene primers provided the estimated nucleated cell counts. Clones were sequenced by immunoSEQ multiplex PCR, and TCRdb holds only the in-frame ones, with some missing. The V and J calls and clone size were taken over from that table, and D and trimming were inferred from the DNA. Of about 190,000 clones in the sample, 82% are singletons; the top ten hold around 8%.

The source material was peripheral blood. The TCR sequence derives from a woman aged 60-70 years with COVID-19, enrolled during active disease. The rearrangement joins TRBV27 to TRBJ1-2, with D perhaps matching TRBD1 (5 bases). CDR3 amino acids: CASSLSQGYGYTF. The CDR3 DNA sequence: TGTGCCAGCAGTTTATCGCAGGGCTATGGCTACACCTTC.